The entry below gives a single T cell receptor (beta chain) sequence along with its context. The antigen remains undetermined. Treatment: roughly 19 received Ad26.COV2.S at low or high dose, single or two shots; several received placebo; per-sample allocation not given. Collection of samples fell on day 63 after the first vaccine or placebo injection. In Boston, an adult donor aged 18-55 years took part. An Ad26 vector expressing Wuhan-strain SARS-CoV-2 spike served as the vaccine. The sample belongs to a study of Ad26.COV2.S vaccination and SARS-CoV-2 variants. Study-level points and caveats: The TCR breadth and depth analyses may have understated or missed part of the total T cell responses. The authors reported substantial breadth in spike-specific CD8+ and CD4+ T cell responses after vaccination.

Sequencing used immunoSEQ multiplex PCR; TCRdb keeps in-frame clones, though not all of them. The sample holds roughly 350,000 clones; roughly 87% are singletons and the top ten take 3.4%. Material: peripheral blood, obtained in a trial of Ad26.COV2.S vaccine versus placebo. The sequence derives from a person aged 18-60 years who received the Ad26.COV2.S COVID-19 vaccine or a placebo.

CDR3 sequence reads: CASSQGGSSYNEQFF. The CDR3 DNA is TGCGCCAGCAGCCAAGGGGGAAGCTCCTACAATGAGCAGTTCTTC. This chain links TRBV4-1 with TRBJ2-1; D is undetermined. V was cut by 1 base and J by 0 bases, with 7 bases left in between. Germline lookup yields CDR1 MGHRA and CDR2 YSYEKL. This CDR3 is 15 amino acids long.